The 12 T cell receptor beta chains reported below all come from one sample, sequenced in a study of blood T cells in healthy people across ages. The authors ran a second PCR of roughly 6 to 12 cycles using a sample-barcoded 5' primer and a J-beta primer mix. TCRdb re-called the 5' RACE reads through MiXCR, storing one row per CDR3 protein. The sample records 650,000 to 700,000 distinct CDR3 sequences, approximately 52% being singletons. The sequenced sample was blood. The source is a woman older than 75 in good health.

As for this clonotype: With a much larger clone just one base away, this may be a read error. The V and J genes are TRBV29-1 and TRBJ2-7, with 7 bases that match TRBD1. The DNA matches TRBJ2-4 better at its end, which makes the J call doubtful. CDR1 and CDR2 (germline): SQVTM, ANQGSEA. This CDR3 comprises 14 residues. CDR3 DNA sequence: TGCAGCGTTTCACAGGGGCCGGGCAAAAACATTCAGTACTTC. As protein: CSVSQGPGKNIQYF.

The rearrangement links TRBV20-1 to TRBJ2-7; D gene uncertain. Germline-derived CDR1 and CDR2 are DFQATT and SNEGSKA (reference sequence). This CDR3 has 13 residues. CDR3 sequence reads: CTVGSQVSYEQYF. The CDR3 region has the DNA TGCACTGTAGGATCGCAGGTCTCCTACGAGCAGTACTTC.

This clonotype was recorded many times. V usage is TRBV3-1 and J usage is TRBJ2-3, with D maybe TRBD2 (5 bases). Germline V gene lookup returns CDR1 LGHDT and CDR2 YNNKEL (reference sequence). The CDR3 extends over 15 amino acids. Trimming stripped 5 bases from V and 4 bases from J, with 16 bases between. CDR3 sequence reads: CASSERGIAPDTQYF. Here the CDR3 DNA reads TGTGCCAGCAGCGAGAGAGGGATAGCACCAGATACGCAGTATTTT.

Points on this clonotype: The junction shows a germline mismatch at one end, possibly a read error. The chain has TRBV6-2 or TRBV6-3 and TRBJ2-7; 9 bases line up with TRBD2. Germline V gene data show CDR1 as MNHEY and CDR2 as SVGEGT. CDR3 length equals 15 residues. CDR3 sequence: CVSSSALAGTYEQYF. The CDR3 nucleotides read TGTGTCAGCAGTTCGGCTCTAGCGGGAACCTACGAGCAGTACTTC.

This clonotype was counted at least ten times. The CDR3 loop is CASRDLGQGGTEAFF. DNA for the CDR3: TGTGCCAGCAGAGACCTGGGACAGGGAGGAACTGAAGCTTTCTTT. This chain uses TRBV2 with TRBJ1-1, with 9 positions matching TRBD1. CDR1 SNHLY and CDR2 FYNNEI come from the germline V gene. CDR3 length: 15 residues. V was clipped by 6 bases and J by 5 bases; unmatched bases: 10.

The chain is built from TRBV6-5 and TRBJ2-5; D may be TRBD2 (6 bases). Germline CDR1 reads MNHEY; CDR2 reads SVGAGI. V was trimmed by 7 bases and J by 4 bases, leaving 16 bases between them. The CDR3 spans 14 residues. DNA of the CDR3: TGTGCCAGCACCTCTCAGGCGGGGCGAGAGACCCAGTACTTC. Protein product: CASTSQAGRETQYF.

The chain has TRBV24-1 and TRBJ2-7; D uncertain. The V end was cut by 4 bases, the J end by 4 bases, with 13 bases between. CDR3 length equals 14 residues. Germline loops: CDR1 KGHDR, CDR2 SFDVKD. CDR3 loop: CATSDQTTSYEQYF. CDR3 in DNA: TGTGCCACCAGTGACCAGACAACGAGTTACGAGCAGTACTTC.

This clonotype turned up a few times. V and J are TRBV20-1 and TRBJ2-5, with 10 bases matching TRBD1. Per germline, CDR1 DFQATT and CDR2 SNEGSKA (reference sequence). Losses at the gene ends were 7 bases for V and 4 bases for J; bases not matched to a gene: 6. The CDR3 spans 13 residues. In DNA form, the CDR3 reads TGCAGTGGCCGACAGGGGGCGAGAGAGACCCAGTACTTC. This codes for CSGRQGARETQYF.

This clonotype was seen just once. One junction end disagrees with the germline gene, perhaps due to a read error. V usage is TRBV9 and J usage is TRBJ2-5; 7 bases match TRBD2. TRBJ2-7 matches the DNA end more closely, so the J call is doubtful. From germline, CDR1 is SGDLS and CDR2 YYNGEE. This CDR3 is built from 15 residues. The CDR3 DNA reads as TGTGCCAACAGCGTAGAGGGGAGGGTCCGAGGCGAGCAGTACTTC. As protein: CANSVEGRVRGEQYF.

On this clonotype: A much larger clone is a single base away; this may be a read error. The chain employs TRBV9 and TRBJ2-1, with D possibly being TRBD1 or TRBD2 (6 bases each). Germline V gives CDR1 SGDLS, CDR2 YYNGEE. The CDR3 is 14 amino acids. The germline V and J ends were trimmed by 1 base and 2 bases, with 7 bases remaining between them. The CDR3 DNA is TGTGCCAGCAGCGTAAGGGGGGCCTACAATGAGCAGTTCTTC. Amino acid sequence: CASSVRGAYNEQFF.

The genes are TRBV5-1 and TRBJ2-5; 7 nucleotides agree with TRBD2. The closer fit of TRBJ2-7 to the DNA end suggests the J call may be wrong. The CDR3 sequence is 17 residues long. CDR1 and CDR2 from the germline V gene are SGHRS and YFSETQ. The CDR3 spells CASGWSRAGQEVHEQYF. CDR3 bases: TGCGCCAGCGGTTGGTCCCGAGCGGGGCAGGAGGTCCACGAGCAGTACTTC.

The chain combines TRBV20-1 with TRBJ1-3; 9 bases agree with TRBD1. The CDR3 is 14 amino acids. The germline V gene encodes CDR1 DFQATT and CDR2 SNEGSKA (reference sequence). Trimming took 4 bases from V and 4 from J; bases not matched to a gene: 5. The CDR3 loop is CSANRDREGNTIYF. The DNA of the CDR3 is TGCAGTGCTAACCGGGACAGGGAGGGAAACACCATATATTTT.